This is a list of T cell receptor beta chains from one sample in a study of T cells after yellow fever vaccination. TCRdb analysed the 5' RACE reads with MiXCR anew, one entry per CDR3 protein. The table records approximately 15,000 distinct CDR3 sequences, 7.3% of them present only once. The sample in question was PBMCs, either bulk or a sorted T-cell subset (CD4+, CD8+, memory, or dextramer-sorted; not recorded which), obtained on the day of the yellow fever booster vaccination. Receptors originate from a man aged 18-30 years who received the YFV17D yellow fever vaccine. Each CDR3 is given with its conserved first and last residue. D genes are given only for firm matches. Size values are once, few and many counts, or a class for expanded clones, and some rows have none.

j_gene: TRBJ1-6; d_gene: .; len: 13; v_gene: TRBV25-1; abundance: many; CDR3aa: CASSEQDNSPLHF; CDR3nt: TGTGCCAGCAGTGAGCAGGATAATTCACCCCTCCACTTT
j_gene: TRBJ2-1; d_gene: TRBD2; len: 16; v_gene: TRBV5-1; abundance: many; CDR3aa: CASSSTLAGGLYEQFF; CDR3nt: TGCGCCAGCAGCTCCACTCTAGCGGGGGGGCTCTATGAGCAGTTCTTC
j_gene: TRBJ1-1; d_gene: .; len: 13; v_gene: TRBV12-3/TRBV12-4; abundance: large; CDR3aa: CASRKKMNTEAFF; CDR3nt: TGTGCCAGCAGGAAAAAAATGAACACTGAAGCTTTCTTT
j_gene: TRBJ2-5; d_gene: .; len: 14; v_gene: TRBV5-1; abundance: many; CDR3aa: CASSRLEYQETQYF; CDR3nt: TGCGCCAGCAGCCGGCTAGAATACCAAGAGACCCAGTACTTC
j_gene: TRBJ2-3; d_gene: .; len: 14; v_gene: TRBV7-3; abundance: many; CDR3aa: CASSPFAGSDTQYF; CDR3nt: TGTGCCAGCAGCCCCTTTGCGGGGTCAGATACGCAGTATTTT
j_gene: TRBJ1-4; d_gene: .; len: 14; v_gene: TRBV11-2; abundance: many; CDR3aa: CASSLDLANEKLFF; CDR3nt: TGTGCCAGCAGCTTAGATTTGGCTAATGAAAAACTGTTTTTT
j_gene: TRBJ1-1; d_gene: .; len: 13; v_gene: TRBV10-3; abundance: medium-sized; CDR3aa: CAINFQGGTEAFF; CDR3nt: TGTGCCATCAATTTTCAGGGCGGCACTGAAGCTTTCTTT
j_gene: TRBJ2-7; d_gene: TRBD1; len: 13; v_gene: TRBV5-4; abundance: many; CDR3aa: CASSSLLTGGLYF; CDR3nt: TGTGCCAGCAGCTCGCTGTTGACAGGGGGCCTGTACTTC
j_gene: TRBJ2-1; d_gene: TRBD2; len: 24; v_gene: TRBV11-2; abundance: many; CDR3aa: CASSFSLRGLKPGLAGGKYNEQFF; CDR3nt: TGTGCCAGCAGCTTCTCCCTCAGGGGACTTAAGCCGGGACTAGCGGGGGGGAAATACAATGAGCAGTTCTTC
j_gene: TRBJ1-6; d_gene: TRBD1; len: 15; v_gene: TRBV7-2; abundance: many; CDR3aa: CASSLVQGAVSPLHF; CDR3nt: TGTGCCAGCAGCTTAGTACAGGGGGCTGTCTCACCCCTCCACTTT
j_gene: TRBJ2-5; d_gene: .; len: 16; v_gene: TRBV5-1; abundance: many; CDR3aa: CASSLNRRQREETQYF; CDR3nt: TGCGCCAGCAGCTTGAATCGGCGACAAAGAGAAGAGACCCAGTACTTC
j_gene: TRBJ2-3; d_gene: .; len: 13; v_gene: TRBV7-9; abundance: many; CDR3aa: CAQDPGLGDTQYF; CDR3nt: TGTGCCCAAGATCCAGGGTTGGGAGATACGCAGTATTTT
j_gene: TRBJ1-2; d_gene: .; len: 11; v_gene: TRBV11-2; abundance: many; CDR3aa: CASSFRDGYTF; CDR3nt: TGTGCCAGCAGCTTTCGGGATGGCTACACCTTC
j_gene: TRBJ2-7; d_gene: .; len: 16; v_gene: TRBV7-8; abundance: many; CDR3aa: CASSVGSGQGSYEQYF; CDR3nt: TGTGCCAGCAGTGTGGGTTCCGGTCAGGGAAGCTACGAGCAGTACTTC
j_gene: TRBJ1-2; d_gene: .; len: 12; v_gene: TRBV5-6; abundance: many; CDR3aa: CASSSGGYGYTF; CDR3nt: TGTGCCAGCAGCTCCGGTGGATATGGCTACACCTTC
j_gene: TRBJ2-3; d_gene: TRBD2; len: 13; v_gene: TRBV20-1; abundance: .; CDR3aa: CSAPGLAGDTQYF; CDR3nt: TGCAGTGCCCCCGGACTAGCGGGAGATACGCAGTATTTT
j_gene: TRBJ2-7; d_gene: .; len: 15; v_gene: TRBV9; abundance: many; CDR3aa: CASSVVPGPDYEQYF; CDR3nt: TGTGCCAGCAGCGTAGTGCCCGGGCCCGACTACGAGCAGTACTTC
j_gene: TRBJ2-5; d_gene: .; len: 14; v_gene: TRBV5-4; abundance: many; CDR3aa: CASSLDLGQETQYF; CDR3nt: TGTGCCAGCAGCTTGGACTTAGGGCAAGAGACCCAGTACTTC
j_gene: TRBJ2-3; d_gene: TRBD2; len: 18; v_gene: TRBV6-6; abundance: .; CDR3aa: CASRTTEAGSFGTDTQYF; CDR3nt: TGTGCCAGCAGAACGACTGAAGCGGGGTCCTTCGGCACAGATACGCAGTATTTT
j_gene: TRBJ2-5; d_gene: TRBD2; len: 12; v_gene: TRBV29-1; abundance: .; CDR3aa: CSARGGLETQYF; CDR3nt: TGCAGCGCTCGGGGGGGCCTGGAGACCCAGTACTTC